This entry lists 28 T cell receptor beta chains sequenced from one sample in a study of tumor-infiltrating lymphocytes in primary liver carcinoma. A primer in the constant region served to generate TCR beta cDNA from 500 ng of total RNA. Researchers made the TCR beta libraries by running three nested multiplex PCR rounds with slightly modified ARM-PCR. A C-beta reverse primer and TRBV1-TRBV30 forward primers served in each of the first two PCR rounds, at 10 cycles apiece. A single record per CDR3 protein comes from TCRdb applying MiXCR to the multiplex PCR reads. The sample lists some 180,000 distinct CDR3 sequences, roughly three fifths occurring once. In addition to blood RNA drawn from unsorted whole blood, germline DNA was extracted. The sequencing input was peripheral blood. The receptors were sampled from a man aged 40-50 years with primary liver carcinoma and hepatitis B virus infection.

Note on this clonotype: Germline is not matched at one junction end, which may reflect a read error. The rearrangement links TRBV29-1 to TRBJ2-7; D is tentatively TRBD1 or TRBD2 (5 bases each). The CDR3 has 13 residues. The germline V gene encodes CDR1 SQVTM and CDR2 ANQGSEA. DNA of the CDR3: TGCGGCGTCGTGACATGGGACGGCTACGAGCAGTACTTC. Translated: CGVVTWDGYEQYF.

The chain carries TRBV10-3 and TRBJ1-5; possibly TRBD1 for D (6 bases). The CDR3 spans 13 residues. From germline, CDR1 is ENHRY and CDR2 SYGVKD. The V end was cut by 10 bases, the J end by 2 bases, with 12 bases between. For the CDR3, the DNA is TGTGCCAGCAGGGGTTCGGGCAATCAGCCCCAGCATTTT. Its protein product is CASRGSGNQPQHF.

This clonotype has ten or more counts. This chain uses TRBV11-2 with TRBJ1-1; perhaps TRBD1 as D (6 bases). CDR1 is SGHAT and CDR2 is FQNNGV in the germline V gene. CDR3 length equals 15 residues. V was trimmed by 3 bases and J by 4 bases, leaving 15 bases between them. The CDR3 DNA reads as TGTGCCAGCAGCTTCTTCCGGACAGAGGGCACTGAAGCTTTCTTT. Encoded protein: CASSFFRTEGTEAFF.

The rearrangement uses TRBV5-6 and TRBJ1-4; tentatively, D is TRBD1 (6 bases). The length of the CDR3 is 15 residues. Germline CDR1 reads SGHDT; CDR2 reads YYEEEE. Trimming pared 3 bases from V and 3 bases from J, leaving 12 bases between. The CDR3 protein is CASSSTGRPNEKLFF. The CDR3 DNA reads as TGTGCCAGCAGCTCCACAGGGAGGCCTAATGAAAAACTGTTTTTT.

The genes are TRBV6-1 and TRBJ2-7, with D hard to call. Between the trimmed V and J ends, which lost 5 bases and 2 bases, there was a span of 13 bases. Germline assignment: CDR1 MNHNS and CDR2 SASEGT. This CDR3 spans 14 amino acids. CDR3 protein: CASSSLVSTYEQYF. The DNA for the CDR3 is TGTGCCAGCAGTTCCTTGGTGTCGACCTACGAGCAGTACTTC.

V usage is TRBV18 and J usage is TRBJ1-1; D possibly corresponds to TRBD1 (5 bases). The CDR3 length is 15 residues. Trimming took 0 bases from V and 5 from J, leaving 13 bases between them. Germline V gene data show CDR1 as KGHSH and CDR2 as LQKENI. CDR3 sequence (DNA): TGTGCCAGCTCACCACCACCAGGGTTCATAACTGAAGCTTTCTTT. Its translation is CASSPPPGFITEAFF.

The chain uses TRBV6-1 and TRBJ2-3; D is perhaps TRBD2 (5 bases). The CDR3 extends over 13 amino acids. Germline values: CDR1 MNHNS, CDR2 SASEGT. Trimming removed 7 bases from V and 4 bases from J, with 12 bases in between. The CDR3 DNA follows: TGTGCCAGCACGAGACTAACGTCAGATACGCAGTATTTT. Translating gives CASTRLTSDTQYF.

For this clonotype: At one end, the junction sequence differs from germline, possibly due to a read error. V and J are TRBV11-1 and TRBJ2-3, with 7 bases matching TRBD1. Germline V gene data show CDR1 as SGHAT and CDR2 as FQDESV (reference sequence). This CDR3 region has 16 residues. The CDR3 region has the DNA TGTGCCAGCAGCTTGGGGCCGGGACAGATGGCAGATATGCAGTATTTT. Translation: CASSLGPGQMADMQYF.

Remarks on this clonotype: This could be a read error, since a much larger clone is one nucleotide away. Here the CDR3 DNA reads TGTGCCAGCAGCTTCGGGACTAGCGGGAGGTGGAGCCAAGAGACCCAGTACTTC. It is translated as CASSFGTSGRWSQETQYF. This chain joins TRBV11-2 and TRBJ2-5; TRBD2 agrees at 15 bases. There are 18 residues in the CDR3. CDR1 and CDR2 from the germline V gene are SGHAT and FQNNGV. Trimming at V came to 3 bases and at J to 1 base, leaving 6 bases not matched to a gene.

Comment on this clonotype: A much larger clone lies one base from this, so it may be a read error. This sequence joins TRBV5-5 and TRBJ2-1; no clear D. Germline V lookup: CDR1 SGHKS, CDR2 YYEKEE (reference sequence). The CDR3 contains 13 residues. With 4 bases removed from V and 8 bases from J, the gap between germline ends came to 13 bases. The CDR3 sequence: CASSTEVMDEQFF. The CDR3 nucleotides are TGTGCCAGCAGCACCGAGGTGATGGATGAGCAGTTCTTC. The full variable domain, its missing parts supplied by reference TRBV5-5 and TRBJ2-1, is DAGVTQSPTHLIKTRGQQVTLRCSPISGHKSVSWYQQVLGQGPQFIFQYYEKEERGRGNFPDRFSARQFPNYSSELNVNALLLGDSALYLCASSTEVMDEQFFGPGTRLTVL.

This sequence joins TRBV4-1 and TRBJ2-3, with D maybe TRBD2 (5 bases). The ends were cut back, 4 bases at V and 3 bases at J, with 14 bases in the middle. The CDR3 consists of 15 residues. Per the germline V gene, CDR1 is MGHRA and CDR2 is YSYEKL. The CDR3 DNA reads as TGCGCCAGCAGCCCCCACCTCAGGACTACAGATACGCAGTATTTT. The encoded protein is CASSPHLRTTDTQYF.

This chain uses TRBV7-8 with TRBJ2-7; D remains ambiguous. The CDR3 spans 15 residues. CDR1 and CDR2 from the germline V gene are SGHVS and FQNEAQ. V was cut by 4 bases and J by 3 bases, with 16 bases left in between. Written as DNA, the CDR3 is TGTGCCAGCAGCTCTTCAGCGACGGCTTTCTACGAGCAGTACTTC. Protein sequence: CASSSSATAFYEQYF.

In the case of this clonotype: This may be a read error: a much more frequent sequence differs by one nucleotide. This chain joins TRBV11-2 and TRBJ2-5; D call uncertain. The CDR3 runs 15 residues. The germline V gene has CDR1 SGHAT and CDR2 FQNNGV. CDR3 coding DNA: TGTGCCAGCAGCTTAGATCCCGGAAACCAAGAGGCCCAGTACTTC. Translation: CASSLDPGNQEAQYF.

Worth noting for this clonotype: No conserved phenylalanine or tryptophan is present at the end of the CDR3, so a read error is the likely explanation. For the CDR3, the DNA is TGTGCCAGCAGCCGCGAAGCAGGGAGGGCCAAAACCATTCAGTACTTA. This encodes CASSREAGRAKTIQYL. This sequence joins TRBV11-2 and TRBJ2-4, with 7 bases that match TRBD2. This CDR3 has 16 residues. Germline V gene lookup returns CDR1 SGHAT and CDR2 FQNNGV.

As for this clonotype: A read error may be the cause here, since a much bigger clone is one base away. This sequence joins TRBV11-2 and TRBJ2-5; 10 bases fit TRBD2. From germline, CDR1 is SGHAT and CDR2 FQNNGV. The junction had 8 bases not matched to a gene; V was cut back by 4 bases and J by 3 bases. The CDR3 contains 16 residues. This CDR3 reads CASSSQLAGVEETQYF. The CDR3 nucleotides are TGTGCCAGCAGCTCACAGCTAGCGGGAGTTGAAGAGACCCAGTACTTC.

With respect to this clonotype: Sequence at one end of the junction differs from germline and may be a read error. This chain connects TRBV29-1 to TRBJ2-1; D not resolved. Germline loops: CDR1 SQVTM, CDR2 ANQGSEA. The CDR3 runs 13 residues. CDR3 sequence: CSVGDTTHNEQFF. For the CDR3, the DNA is TGCAGTGTTGGAGATACTACTCACAATGAGCAGTTCTTC.

This clonotype was detected once. A much larger clone differs by one base, so this may be a read error. The rearrangement joins TRBV11-2 to TRBJ2-7, with unresolved D. The CDR3 extends over 14 amino acids. Germline V gene sequence: CDR1 SGHAT, CDR2 FQNNGV. V dropped 5 bases and J dropped 2 bases, with 13 bases sitting between them. CDR3 sequence: CASSQGDQTYEQYF. CDR3 sequence (DNA): TGTGCCAGCAGCCAAGGTGATCAGACCTACGAGCAGTACTTC.

The rearrangement uses TRBV6-1 and TRBJ1-4; no firm D call. This CDR3 has 14 amino acids. Germline V gives CDR1 MNHNS, CDR2 SASEGT. The V gene lost 5 bases and the J gene lost 4 bases, with 11 bases spanning the gap. The CDR3 loop is CASSPIRVNEKLFF. In DNA, the CDR3 is TGTGCCAGCAGTCCGATAAGGGTTAATGAAAAACTGTTTTTT.

The chain joins TRBV6-5 to TRBJ2-1; D remains unclear. Trimming removed 6 bases from V and 8 bases from J, with 14 bases in between. This CDR3 region has 13 residues. The germline V gene has CDR1 MNHEY and CDR2 SVGAGI. The CDR3 reads CASSRPPSDEQFF. The CDR3 DNA sequence: TGTGCCAGCAGCCGACCCCCTAGTGATGAGCAGTTCTTC.

This chain uses TRBV11-2 with TRBJ2-3; the match to TRBD2 covers 9 bases. Germline V gives CDR1 SGHAT, CDR2 FQNNGV. V lost 6 bases to trimming and J lost 0 bases; unmatched junction nucleotides: 10. This CDR3 has 17 amino acids. The CDR3 DNA follows: TGTGCCAGCAGTCGCCGGACTAGCGTGTCTAGCACAGATACGCAGTATTTT. It yields the protein CASSRRTSVSSTDTQYF.

The J gene is TRBJ2-1, the V gene TRBV5-1; no reliable D call. With 6 bases removed from V and 4 bases from J, the gap between germline ends came to 11 bases. The CDR3 consists of 13 residues. Looked up from germline, CDR1 is SGHRS and CDR2 is YFSETQ. CDR3 loop: CASKDKEYNEQFF. The CDR3 region has the DNA TGCGCCAGCAAGGATAAGGAGTACAATGAGCAGTTCTTC. Based on the CDR3 plus reference TRBV5-1 and TRBJ2-1, the full variable domain is KAGVTQTPRYLIKTRGQQVTLSCSPISGHRSVSWYQQTPGQGLQFLFEYFSETQRNKGNFPGRFSGRQFSNSRSEMNVSTLELGDSALYLCASKDKEYNEQFFGPGTRLTVL.

This clonotype was seen a single time. The CDR3 carries no conserved terminal phenylalanine or tryptophan, so it likely arises from a read error. The gene calls are TRBV29-1 and TRBJ2-7, with D hard to call. The CDR3 sequence is 13 residues long. Trimming removed 5 bases at V and 0 bases at J, with 11 bases between. Germline V CDR1 and CDR2: SQVTM, ANQGSEA. The CDR3 DNA is TGCAGCGTTCGACCTGACACCTCCTACGAGCAGTACTAC. Translation gives CSVRPDTSYEQYY.

This clonotype occurred many times. The rearrangement uses TRBV11-2 and TRBJ2-5; possibly TRBD1 or TRBD2 for D (5 bases each). The CDR3 covers 14 residues. Trimming shortened V by 3 bases and J by 2 bases, and 10 bases separated the two germline ends. Germline loops: CDR1 SGHAT, CDR2 FQNNGV. CDR3 in DNA: TGTGCCAGCAGCTTGGGGTGGGGGCAAGAGACCCAGTACTTC. It specifies CASSLGWGQETQYF.

This chain joins TRBV6-5 and TRBJ2-7; no reliable D call. Trimming shortened V by 7 bases and J by 3 bases, and 13 bases separated the two germline ends. Germline V gene data show CDR1 as MNHEY and CDR2 as SVGAGI. This CDR3 has 13 residues. CDR3 in DNA: TGTGCCAGCAATCCCTCGTTAGACTACGAGCAGTACTTC. Its translation is CASNPSLDYEQYF.

A remark on this clonotype: Sequence at one end of the junction differs from germline and may be a read error. CDR3 DNA: TGTGCCAACAGTGGGGGCCCTGGGGAGGATACGCAGTATTTT. Translating it yields CANSGGPGEDTQYF. This rearrangement joins TRBV12-3 or TRBV12-4 to TRBJ2-3, with D tentatively TRBD1 (6 bases). The CDR3 consists of 14 residues.

A note on this clonotype: The conserved final phenylalanine or tryptophan is absent from the CDR3, which likely points to a read error. The DNA is left out, because the CDR3 cannot be placed on it with certainty; the CDR3 is given as TCRdb lists it. The gene calls are TRBV11-3 and TRBJ2-2. Inclusive of both ends, the CDR3 amounts to 13 amino acids. Germline-derived CDR1 and CDR2 are SGHNT and YENEEA. CDR3 in amino acids: CASSLESDGGLSI.

This clonotype has a handful of counts. V gene TRBV28 combines with J gene TRBJ2-7; possibly TRBD1 for D (6 bases). The CDR3 loop spans 13 amino acids. Germline V gene lookup returns CDR1 MDHEN and CDR2 SYDVKM. The V gene lost 10 bases and the J gene lost 2 bases, with 15 bases spanning the gap. CDR3 in amino acids: CATQGTGPYEQYF. DNA of the CDR3: TGTGCCACCCAGGGGACGGGTCCCTACGAGCAGTACTTC.

This clonotype was counted between two and nine times. This chain uses TRBV5-1 with TRBJ1-1; D remains unclear. The CDR3 extends over 14 amino acids. Germline CDR1 SGHRS, CDR2 YFSETQ. V gave up 2 bases and J gave up 0 bases, with 8 bases separating them. The CDR3 DNA sequence: TGCGCCAGCAGCTTCCCAGGTTTGAACACTGAAGCTTTCTTT. Its protein product is CASSFPGLNTEAFF.